Below are 27 T cell receptor beta chains sequenced from a single sample in a study of chemoradiotherapy in HPV16-positive cancers. Clones were read by immunoSEQ multiplex PCR, and TCRdb kept only the in-frame ones, dropping some. The sample lists thousands of clones, 84% occurring once. Sequencing used tumor tissue, obtained from a patient who underwent chemoradiotherapy. The receptors derive from a human donor with HPV-associated anogenital cancer.

This clone was seen only once. The J gene is TRBJ1-5, the V gene TRBV28, with a tentative D call TRBD1 (6 bases). The CDR3 extends over 14 amino acids. V was cut by 6 bases and J by 7 bases, with 16 bases left in between. From germline, CDR1 is MDHEN and CDR2 SYDVKM. The CDR3 protein is CASRAGSGGQPQHF. CDR3 in DNA: TGTGCCAGCAGAGCAGGGTCCGGGGGCCAGCCCCAGCATTTT.

The chain uses TRBV21-1 and TRBJ1-1. TRBV21-1 is a recognized pseudogene. The CDR3 covers 15 residues. CDR3 protein: CASSKALWDNTEAFF. Here the CDR3 DNA reads TGTGCCAGCAGCAAAGCGCTTTGGGACAACACTGAAGCTTTCTTT.

This rearrangement joins TRBV13 to TRBJ1-2, with TRBD1 matching over 8 bases. The CDR3 is 14 amino acids. Germline-derived CDR1 and CDR2 are PRHDT and FYEKMQ (reference sequence). The J segment lost 4 bases and the V segment lost 4 bases, leaving 5 bases of the junction unmatched. The CDR3 region has the DNA TGTGCCAGCAGCTCGGGACAGGCCCTCTATGGCTACACCTTC. Encoded protein: CASSSGQALYGYTF.

The V and J genes are TRBV6-1 and TRBJ2-2; 9 bases match TRBD2. CDR1 MNHNS and CDR2 SASEGT come from the germline V gene. Losses at the gene ends were 4 bases for V and 3 bases for J; bases not matched to a gene: 0. This CDR3 is built from 14 residues. CDR3 sequence: CASSGLADTGELFF. The CDR3 nucleotides read TGTGCCAGCAGTGGACTAGCGGACACCGGGGAGCTGTTTTTT.

The J gene is TRBJ1-4, the V gene TRBV5-1, with TRBD1 matching 7 bases. Germline CDR1 and CDR2: SGHRS and YFSETQ. The J segment lost 4 bases and the V segment lost 0 bases, leaving 9 bases of the junction unmatched. The CDR3 covers 17 residues. CDR3 in amino acids: CASSLDRGPSLNEKLFF. The CDR3 nucleotides are TGCGCCAGCAGCTTGGACAGGGGCCCTTCTCTTAATGAAAAACTGTTTTTT.

The chain has TRBV10-3 and TRBJ2-1; D might be TRBD2 (7 bases). V was pared by 3 bases and J by 9 bases, with 15 bases between. Germline V gene sequence: CDR1 ENHRY, CDR2 SYGVKD. The CDR3 sequence is 14 residues long. In DNA, the CDR3 is TGTGCCATCAGTGAACAGGGAGGGGTCGGTGAGCAGTTCTTC. This gives the protein CAISEQGGVGEQFF.

CDR3 region: CASSGWADYNEQFF. CDR3 sequence (DNA): TGTGCCAGCAGTGGATGGGCTGACTACAATGAGCAGTTCTTC. The rearrangement joins TRBV25-1 to TRBJ2-1; no firm D call. The CDR3 spans 14 residues. Germline assignment: CDR1 MGHDK and CDR2 SYGVNS. The germline V and J ends were trimmed by 4 bases and 3 bases, with 10 bases remaining between them.

The V and J genes are TRBV6-1 and TRBJ1-1; possibly TRBD1 for D (5 bases). Germline CDR1 MNHNS, CDR2 SASEGT. Trimming took off 3 bases at V and 4 bases at J, with 12 bases between the two ends. The CDR3 is made up of 14 amino acids. The CDR3 nucleotides are TGTGCCAGCAGTGACACGGGACCGGGCACTGAAGCTTTCTTT. Translating it yields CASSDTGPGTEAFF.

The gene calls are TRBV7-2 and TRBJ2-1; D not certain. Germline V CDR1 and CDR2: SGHTA, FQGNSA. V lost 1 base and J lost 4, with 8 bases in between. The CDR3 sequence is 14 residues long. The CDR3, as DNA: TGTGCCAGCAGCTTAGGTAACAGTTACAATGAGCAGTTCTTC. Residues: CASSLGNSYNEQFF.

This chain's CDR3 is CASSQEPVAGTSYNEQFF. In nucleotides, the CDR3 is TGCGCCAGCAGCCAAGAACCTGTCGCCGGGACCTCCTACAATGAGCAGTTCTTC. This chain joins TRBV4-1 and TRBJ2-1; D tentatively fits TRBD1 or TRBD2 (5 bases each). This CDR3 is 18 amino acids long. Trimming removed 0 bases at V and 0 bases at J, with 15 bases between. Germline V gene lookup returns CDR1 MGHRA and CDR2 YSYEKL.

The chain links TRBV28 to TRBJ2-3, with a possible D match to TRBD1 (6 bases). This CDR3 has 15 amino acids. Germline CDR1 reads MDHEN; CDR2 reads SYDVKM. Trimming shortened V by 4 bases and J by 1 base, and 12 bases separated the two germline ends. This chain's CDR3 is CASSSPPGGTDTQYF. CDR3 nucleotides: TGTGCCAGCAGTTCCCCACCAGGGGGCACAGATACGCAGTATTTT.

V gene TRBV30 combines with J gene TRBJ1-4; 8 positions agree with TRBD1. The trim removed 0 bases at V and 8 bases at J, leaving 8 bases unmatched. Germline values: CDR1 GTSNPN, CDR2 SVGIG (reference sequence). CDR3 length: 15 amino acids. CDR3 bases: TGTGCCTGGAGTGTACCAGGGACAGGAGTAGAAAAACTGTTTTTT. Its protein is CAWSVPGTGVEKLFF.

The chain has TRBV30 and TRBJ1-1; D might be TRBD1 (6 bases). This CDR3 contains 13 residues. The V gene's germline CDR1 is GTSNPN and CDR2 SVGIG (reference sequence). Trimming removed 1 base from V and 7 bases from J, with 13 bases in between. The CDR3 nucleotides read TGTGCCTGGAGTGGGATAGGGGGTTTTGAAGCTTTCTTT. Encoded protein: CAWSGIGGFEAFF.

The rearrangement links TRBV7-8 to TRBJ2-3; 7 bases are shared with TRBD1. The CDR3 extends over 15 amino acids. CDR1 SGHVS and CDR2 FQNEAQ come from the germline V gene. V shed 3 bases and J 7 bases; nucleotides not matched to a gene: 10. The CDR3 nucleotides read TGTGCCAGCAGCTTGCGTCGGGACAGCCATAATACGCAGTATTTT. Its translation is CASSLRRDSHNTQYF.

The J gene is TRBJ2-1, the V gene TRBV7-9; D perhaps matches TRBD1 (6 bases). Germline V gene data show CDR1 as SEHNR and CDR2 as FQNEAQ (reference sequence). The CDR3 has 13 residues. V shed 6 bases and J shed 7 bases, with 13 bases lying between them. The CDR3 DNA follows: TGTGCCAGCAGTTACGGACAGACGAATGAGCAGTTCTTC. Translating gives CASSYGQTNEQFF.

This chain connects TRBV7-2 to TRBJ2-1; D may be TRBD1 or TRBD2 (5 bases each). The CDR3 has 16 amino acids. Germline values: CDR1 SGHTA, CDR2 FQGNSA. Trimming took off 1 base at V and 6 bases at J, with 16 bases between the two ends. CDR3 nucleotide sequence: TGTGCCAGCAGCTTAGATCCGGGACCCACAGTCAATGAGCAGTTCTTC. Amino acid sequence: CASSLDPGPTVNEQFF.

This chain links TRBV5-5 with TRBJ2-3; D may correspond to TRBD1 or TRBD2 (5 bases each). The CDR3 is made up of 14 amino acids. Trimming shortened V by 0 bases and J by 2 bases, and 7 bases separated the two germline ends. Germline V gene sequence: CDR1 SGHKS, CDR2 YYEKEE (reference sequence). This chain's CDR3 is CASSLEGTTDTQYF. CDR3 coding DNA: TGTGCCAGCAGCTTGGAGGGGACCACAGATACGCAGTATTTT. The entire variable domain, with the rest obtained from reference TRBV5-5 and TRBJ2-3, is as follows: DAGVTQSPTHLIKTRGQQVTLRCSPISGHKSVSWYQQVLGQGPQFIFQYYEKEERGRGNFPDRFSARQFPNYSSELNVNALLLGDSALYLCASSLEGTTDTQYFGPGTRLTVL.

The chain is built from TRBV28 and TRBJ2-1; 9 nucleotides align to TRBD2. The germline V gene has CDR1 MDHEN and CDR2 SYDVKM. Trimming at V came to 6 bases and at J to 5 bases, leaving 11 bases not matched to a gene. The CDR3 sequence is 16 residues long. This CDR3 is CASSLYGTSSNNEQFF. CDR3 sequence (DNA): TGTGCCAGCAGCCTCTACGGGACTAGCTCTAACAATGAGCAGTTCTTC.

This clone was picked up a small number of times. The chain combines TRBV7-9 with TRBJ1-5; D call uncertain. The length of the CDR3 is 14 residues. The ends were cut back, 1 base at V and 4 bases at J, with 8 bases in the middle. The germline CDR1 and CDR2 sequences are SEHNR and FQNEAQ (reference sequence). This chain's CDR3 is CASSLDQGNQPQHF. In DNA form, the CDR3 reads TGTGCCAGCAGCTTAGACCAAGGTAATCAGCCCCAGCATTTT. Filled out from reference TRBV7-9 and TRBJ1-5, the complete variable domain reads DTGVSQNPRHKITKRGQNVTFRCDPISEHNRLYWYRQTLGQGPEFLTYFQNEAQLEKSRLLSDRFSAERPKGSFSTLEIQRTEQGDSAMYLCASSLDQGNQPQHFGDGTRLSIL.

The CDR3 sequence is CSVEEEAGGSQFF. CDR3 coding DNA: TGCAGCGTTGAAGAAGAAGCTGGGGGAAGCCAGTTCTTC. The chain carries TRBV29-1 and TRBJ2-1; D is possibly TRBD1 or TRBD2 (5 bases each). This CDR3 region has 13 residues. Trimming pared 0 bases from V and 13 bases from J, leaving 16 bases between. The germline CDR1 and CDR2 sequences are SQVTM and ANQGSEA.

The rearrangement links TRBV25-1 to TRBJ1-4; unclear D gene. The germline CDR1 and CDR2 sequences are MGHDK and SYGVNS. Trimming removed 1 base at V and 5 bases at J, with 17 bases between. CDR3 size: 17 residues. The CDR3 bases are TGTGCCAGCAGTGAATTAGAAGGGCTAGAAATAAATGAAAAACTGTTTTTT. Translated: CASSELEGLEINEKLFF. Looking up the rest from reference TRBV25-1 and TRBJ1-4 gives the full variable domain: EADIYQTPRYLVIGTGKKITLECSQTMGHDKMYWYQQDPGMELHLIHYSYGVNSTEKGDLSSESTVSRIRTEHFPLTLESARPSHTSQYLCASSELEGLEINEKLFFGSGTQLSVL.

V gene TRBV6-4 combines with J gene TRBJ1-2; a possible D gene is TRBD1 (6 bases). From germline, CDR1 is MRHNA and CDR2 SNTAGT. Trimming removed 3 bases from V and 2 bases from J, with 7 bases in between. This CDR3 has 13 residues. The CDR3 sequence: CASSETGNYGYTF. The CDR3 DNA reads TGTGCCAGCAGTGAAACAGGGAACTATGGCTACACCTTC.

The chain links TRBV6-4 to TRBJ2-1, with TRBD2 matching over 7 bases. The CDR3 covers 15 residues. Germline V lookup: CDR1 MRHNA, CDR2 SNTAGT. J gave up 3 bases and V 2 bases, and 4 bases lay outside the gene matches. DNA of the CDR3: TGTGCCAGCAGTGACGGGCTAGCGGACTACAATGAGCAGTTCTTC. Its translation is CASSDGLADYNEQFF.

The chain combines TRBV5-1 with TRBJ1-4, with D uncertain. The V and J ends lost 0 bases and 7 bases respectively, with 7 bases between them. The germline V gene encodes CDR1 SGHRS and CDR2 YFSETQ. This CDR3 is 13 amino acids long. The CDR3 DNA is TGCGCCAGCAGCTTGGGGTTAGGTGAAAAACTGTTTTTT. Its translation is CASSLGLGEKLFF.

The chain employs TRBV6-6 and TRBJ1-2; no clear D. The CDR3 has 11 amino acids. Germline V gene data show CDR1 as MNHNY and CDR2 as SVGAGI (reference sequence). The V and J ends lost 7 bases and 8 bases respectively, with 11 bases between them. The CDR3 DNA follows: TGTGCCAGCACCACGGCGGGGGGCTACACCTTC. It specifies CASTTAGGYTF.

The chain links TRBV5-1 to TRBJ2-1; possible D gene TRBD2, 6 bases. V shed 3 bases and J shed 0 bases, with 13 bases lying between them. The CDR3 runs to 16 residues. Germline V gene lookup returns CDR1 SGHRS and CDR2 YFSETQ. This CDR3 is CASSSVGGRSYNEQFF. CDR3 coding DNA: TGCGCCAGCAGCTCGGTGGGGGGACGCTCCTACAATGAGCAGTTCTTC.

V and J are TRBV5-3 and TRBJ1-2; D call uncertain. TRBV5-3 is noted as an ORF with a role that remains uncertain. This CDR3 spans 13 amino acids. Trimming took off 2 bases at V and 7 bases at J, with 12 bases between the two ends. The CDR3 DNA reads TGTGCCAGAAGCTTTGATTTTGCGTGTGGCTACACCTTC. This codes for CARSFDFACGYTF.